The sequence of this TCR beta chain was determined in a study of blood T cell repertoires in COVID-19. Across the study: Collection of acute and convalescent COVID-19 samples took place in the United States, Italy and Spain.

With 6 bases clipped from V and 3 bases from J, the junction kept 7 bases outside the gene matches. This CDR3 region has 14 residues. The germline V gene encodes CDR1 MNHEY and CDR2 SVGAGI. The method was immunoSEQ multiplex PCR; TCRdb's version includes in-frame clones alone and lacks a portion of them. The sample shows about 110,000 clones, nearly 85% of them seen only once. The chain combines TRBV6-5 with TRBJ2-7; 8 nucleotides match TRBD1. The receptor's source is a woman between 50 and 59 years old with acute or convalescent COVID-19. Sequencing was performed on peripheral blood. CDR3 in amino acids: CASRPGQAIYEQYF. In DNA, the CDR3 is TGTGCCAGCAGACCGGGACAGGCGATCTACGAGCAGTACTTC.